This T cell receptor (beta chain) was sequenced in a study of blood T cell repertoires in COVID-19. Germline assignment: CDR1 SQVTM and CDR2 ANQGSEA. The CDR3 is made up of 14 amino acids. The V segment lost 5 bases and the J segment 5 bases; nucleotides outside the gene matches: 12. Only in-frame clones appear in the TCRdb table, and some are missing; sequencing was by immunoSEQ multiplex PCR. The sample has under 130,000 clones; approximately 84% are singletons. The receptor's source is a human donor in a cohort sampled during active COVID-19. Sequenced: peripheral blood. The V and J genes are TRBV29-1 and TRBJ2-7; 7 bases map to TRBD1. The CDR3 DNA reads as TGCAGCGTTTCCGGGACAGCTGCTTCCGACGAGCAGTACTTC. As protein: CSVSGTAASDEQYF.